This TCR beta chain was sequenced during a study of graft-versus-host responses after intestinal transplantation. Looking at the study overall: Isolated intestinal, liver-intestinal, or multivisceral transplants had been given to the recipients. The whole recipient group had anti-thymocyte globulin induction followed by tacrolimus and steroids for approximately three years.

Method: immunoSEQ multiplex PCR; TCRdb's copy keeps in-frame clones and lacks some. Of around 90,000 clones listed, about 93% are singletons. As regards this clone: Its cognate antigen is unknown.

The study, taken as a whole, reports: In recipient marrow, GvH clones were found, and some appeared first in ileum or blood. After transplant, early declines in HvG clones were associated with peak levels of circulating GvH clones.

Trimming removed 0 bases from V and 1 base from J; junction bases left unmatched: 3. The germline CDR1 and CDR2 sequences are SGHRS and YFSETQ. The CDR3 spans 16 residues. This receptor was taken from a human donor who received an intestinal transplant. The rearrangement links TRBV5-1 to TRBJ2-1; 8 nucleotides match TRBD2. The sample consisted of unstimulated CD8+ T cells sorted from spleen or lymph node cells, taken before intestinal transplant. The CDR3 region is CASSLGASGSYNEQFF. CDR3 DNA: TGCGCCAGCAGCTTGGGTGCTAGCGGGTCCTACAATGAGCAGTTCTTC.